The clone carrying this T cell receptor (beta chain) was counted a single time. Its specificity is unknown. The CDR3 extends over 13 amino acids. V shed 5 bases and J 9 bases; nucleotides not matched to a gene: 9. The germline gives CDR1 SGHRS, CDR2 YFSETQ. PCR employed 60 Vbeta and 13 Jbeta primers. The method was immunoSEQ multiplex PCR; TCRdb's version includes in-frame clones alone and lacks a portion of them. The sample lists about 130,000 clones; approximately 69% were seen once. The data were obtained in a study of cytomegalovirus exposure and HLA in healthy donors. Study observations and caveats: Evidence from a later analysis indicated that most CMV-associated TCR beta chains looked HLA-restricted. Analyses of presence/absence relied on an assumption of roughly uniform sequencing depth across donors.

The sample was PBMCs. The TCR was taken from a man aged 35 to 55 in good health and CMV-seropositive. V gene TRBV5-1 combines with J gene TRBJ2-5, with 8 bases that match TRBD2. CDR3 coding DNA: TGCGCCAGCAGTCGTGCGGGGCGGGAGGCCCAGTACTTC. The encoded protein is CASSRAGREAQYF.